This T cell receptor beta chain derives from a study of blood T cell repertoires in COVID-19. Sequenced by immunoSEQ multiplex PCR; TCRdb stores in-frame clones only, minus some. The table lists tens of thousands of clones, roughly 70% of them singletons, with 20% to 25% in the top ten. Germline V gene data show CDR1 as KGHSH and CDR2 as LQKENI. This CDR3 comprises 13 residues. V was pared by 2 bases and J by 8 bases, with 1 base of the junction left unmatched. The V call is TRBV18, the J call TRBJ1-2; 11 bases line up with TRBD1. This clonotype was obtained from an older woman in a cohort sampled during active or convalescent COVID-19. Sequencing was carried out using peripheral blood. This chain's CDR3 is CASSPGQGAGYTF. In nucleotides, the CDR3 is TGTGCCAGCTCACCAGGACAGGGGGCCGGCTACACCTTC.